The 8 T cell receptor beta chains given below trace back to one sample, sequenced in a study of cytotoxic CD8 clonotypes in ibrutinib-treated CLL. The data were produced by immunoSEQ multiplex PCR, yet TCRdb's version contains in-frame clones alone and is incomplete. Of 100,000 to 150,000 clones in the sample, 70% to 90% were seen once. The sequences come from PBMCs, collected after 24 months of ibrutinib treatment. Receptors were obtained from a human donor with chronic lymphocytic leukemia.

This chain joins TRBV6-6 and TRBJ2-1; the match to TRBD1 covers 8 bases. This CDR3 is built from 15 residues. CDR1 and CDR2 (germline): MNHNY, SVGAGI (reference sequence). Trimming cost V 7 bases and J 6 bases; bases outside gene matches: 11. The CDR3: CASTRQGLSGNEQFF. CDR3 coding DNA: TGTGCCAGCACCCGACAGGGGTTGTCGGGCAATGAGCAGTTCTTC.

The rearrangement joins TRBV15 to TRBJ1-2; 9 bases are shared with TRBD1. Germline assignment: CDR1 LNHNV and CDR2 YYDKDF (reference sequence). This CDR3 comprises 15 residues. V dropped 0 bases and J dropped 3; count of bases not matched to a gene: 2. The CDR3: CATSRDWDRDYGYTF. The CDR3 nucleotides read TGTGCCACCAGCAGAGATTGGGACAGGGACTATGGCTACACCTTC.

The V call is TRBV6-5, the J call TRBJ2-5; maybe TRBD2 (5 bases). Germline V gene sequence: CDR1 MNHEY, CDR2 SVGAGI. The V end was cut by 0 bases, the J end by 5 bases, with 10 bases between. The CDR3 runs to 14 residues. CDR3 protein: CASSYSLSGETQYF. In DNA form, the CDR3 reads TGTGCCAGCAGTTACTCCCTTTCGGGGGAGACCCAGTACTTC.

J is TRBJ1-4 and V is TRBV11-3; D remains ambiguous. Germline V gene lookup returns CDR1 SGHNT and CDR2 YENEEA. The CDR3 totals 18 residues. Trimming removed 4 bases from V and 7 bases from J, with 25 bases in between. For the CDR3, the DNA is TGTGCCAGCAGCTGTTGCGGGATGGCTGAGGGCTTCTGTGAAAAACTGTTTTTT. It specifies CASSCCGMAEGFCEKLFF.

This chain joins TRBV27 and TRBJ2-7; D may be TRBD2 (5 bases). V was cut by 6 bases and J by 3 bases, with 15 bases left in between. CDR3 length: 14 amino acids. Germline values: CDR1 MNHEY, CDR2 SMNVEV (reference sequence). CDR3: CASRSWGEVYEQYF. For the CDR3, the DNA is TGTGCCAGCAGGAGTTGGGGAGAGGTCTACGAGCAGTACTTC.

CDR3 bases: TGTGCCAGCAGCTACTCACGGGGGAGCACAGATACGCAGTATTTT. Translation: CASSYSRGSTDTQYF. This rearrangement joins TRBV7-3 to TRBJ2-3; a weak D match, TRBD2 (6 bases). The germline V gene encodes CDR1 SGHTA and CDR2 FQGTGA. CDR3 length: 15 amino acids. The V and J ends lost 4 bases and 0 bases respectively, with 11 bases between them.

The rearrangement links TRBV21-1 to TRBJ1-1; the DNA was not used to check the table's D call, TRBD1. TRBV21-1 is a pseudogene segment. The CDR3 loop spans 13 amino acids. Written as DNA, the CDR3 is TGTGCCAGCAGCAAAGGGGGGCAGACTGAAGCTTTCTTT. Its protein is CASSKGGQTEAFF.

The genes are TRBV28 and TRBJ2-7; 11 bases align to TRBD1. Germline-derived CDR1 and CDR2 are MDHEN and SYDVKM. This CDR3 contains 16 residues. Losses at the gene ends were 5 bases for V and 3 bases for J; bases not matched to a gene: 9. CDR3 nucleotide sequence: TGTGCCAGCAGTCCACCTGGACAGGGGGCTTACTACGAGCAGTACTTC. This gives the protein CASSPPGQGAYYEQYF. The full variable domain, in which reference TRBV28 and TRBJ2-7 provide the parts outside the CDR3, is DVKVTQSSRYLVKRTGEKVFLECVQDMDHENMFWYRQDPGLGLRLIYFSYDVKMKEKGDIPEGYSVSREKKERFSLILESASTNQTSMYLCASSPPGQGAYYEQYFGPGTRLTVT.